The 15 T cell receptor beta chains reported below all come from one sample, sequenced in a study of long-term antiretroviral therapy in people with HIV. At survey level, the immunoSEQ assay was run in its v3.0 version. Measured with immunoSEQ multiplex PCR; TCRdb has only the in-frame clones, and not every one. Among some 17,000 clones, 70% to 90% were seen once, and the ten largest hold 4.5%. The material sequenced was unsorted PBMCs, taken 0.1 years before starting antiretroviral therapy. The receptors originated from a man younger than 35 with HIV.

This chain uses TRBV25-1 with TRBJ1-1, with D possibly TRBD1 on 5 matching bases. Looked up from germline, CDR1 is MGHDK and CDR2 is SYGVNS. V gave up 8 bases and J gave up 3 bases, with 22 bases separating them. The CDR3 spans 16 residues. CDR3 bases: TGTGCCAGCGGGAGACCTGGCGGACAAGGTGACACTGAAGCTTTCTTT. Amino acid sequence: CASGRPGGQGDTEAFF.

The chain links TRBV7-9 to TRBJ2-1; TRBD2 aligns across 11 bases. This CDR3 is built from 18 residues. Per germline, CDR1 SEHNR and CDR2 FQNEAQ (reference sequence). Trimming took 2 bases from V and 0 from J; bases not matched to a gene: 6. CDR3 nucleotides: TGTGCCAGCAGCTTAATGGGACTAGCGGCCAGCTCCTACAATGAGCAGTTCTTC. Amino acids: CASSLMGLAASSYNEQFF.

This chain uses TRBV28 with TRBJ1-5; TRBD1 aligns across 10 bases. Germline V gives CDR1 MDHEN, CDR2 SYDVKM. The CDR3 loop spans 16 amino acids. Germline trimming cut 5 bases from V and 7 bases from J; bases unmatched to any gene: 11. The CDR3 region has the DNA TGTGCCAGCAGTCGGCCGTGGGGGACAGGGGACCAGCCCCAGCATTTT. Translating it yields CASSRPWGTGDQPQHF.

This clone was seen a single time. This chain joins TRBV2 and TRBJ2-5; 11 nucleotides match TRBD2. Germline CDR1 is SNHLY and CDR2 is FYNNEI. The CDR3 loop spans 17 amino acids. J gave up 0 bases and V 5 bases, and 8 bases lay outside the gene matches. This CDR3 reads CASSSPSGRSYQETQYF. CDR3 DNA sequence: TGTGCCAGCAGTTCCCCTAGCGGGAGGTCATACCAAGAGACCCAGTACTTC.

This chain links TRBV14 with TRBJ1-4; TRBD1 might be the D (5 bases). The ends were cut back, 4 bases at V and 5 bases at J, with 8 bases in the middle. This CDR3 is 13 amino acids long. The germline gives CDR1 SGHDN, CDR2 FVKESK. The CDR3, as DNA: TGTGCCAGCAGCCGGGGCCAAAATGAAAAACTGTTTTTT. It is translated as CASSRGQNEKLFF.

The chain joins TRBV15 to TRBJ2-1; 13 nucleotides match TRBD2. The V segment lost 3 bases and the J segment 7 bases; nucleotides outside the gene matches: 15. Germline V gene lookup returns CDR1 LNHNV and CDR2 YYDKDF (reference sequence). The CDR3 extends over 19 amino acids. CDR3 sequence (DNA): TGTGCCACCAGCAGCTACACTAGCGGGAGGGAGACCATGGGGAATGAGCAGTTCTTC. Protein product: CATSSYTSGRETMGNEQFF.

The chain joins TRBV7-9 to TRBJ2-1, with TRBD2 matching over 8 bases. CDR3 length: 16 amino acids. Germline V lookup: CDR1 SEHNR, CDR2 FQNEAQ (reference sequence). The J segment lost 7 bases and the V segment lost 5 bases, leaving 13 bases of the junction unmatched. The CDR3 sequence: CASSPGGGSSENEQFF. The CDR3 coding sequence is TGTGCCAGCAGCCCAGGCGGGGGGTCAAGCGAGAATGAGCAGTTCTTC.

The chain links TRBV18 to TRBJ2-6; unclear D gene. Between the trimmed V and J ends, which lost 3 bases and 0 bases, there was a span of 12 bases. The germline V gene encodes CDR1 KGHSH and CDR2 LQKENI. The CDR3 loop spans 17 amino acids. The CDR3: CASSPRSPNSGANVLTF. Written as DNA, the CDR3 is TGTGCCAGCTCACCTCGGTCCCCTAACTCTGGGGCCAACGTCCTGACTTTC.

This rearrangement joins TRBV4-3 to TRBJ1-3, with a tentative D call TRBD1 (5 bases). Trimming pared 3 bases from V and 0 bases from J, leaving 12 bases between. Looked up from germline, CDR1 is LGHNA and CDR2 is YSLEER. The CDR3 runs to 16 residues. The CDR3 here is CASSQTVFLSGNTIYF. For the CDR3, the DNA is TGCGCCAGCAGCCAGACAGTTTTCCTCTCTGGAAACACCATATATTTT.

The chain recombines TRBV5-1 with TRBJ2-7; D possibly corresponds to TRBD1 (5 bases). The CDR3 length is 15 residues. V was cut by 4 bases and J by 2 bases, with 16 bases left in between. Per the germline V gene, CDR1 is SGHRS and CDR2 is YFSETQ. CDR3 amino acids: CASSRRQGNPYEQYF. CDR3 DNA: TGCGCCAGCAGCCGTCGGCAGGGAAATCCCTACGAGCAGTACTTC.

The chain uses TRBV28 and TRBJ1-4; tentative D call: TRBD1 (6 bases). From germline, CDR1 is MDHEN and CDR2 SYDVKM. Trimming removed 5 bases at V and 4 bases at J, with 8 bases between. This CDR3 has 13 amino acids. The CDR3 protein is CASSQGNNEKLFF. The CDR3 nucleotides read TGTGCCAGCAGTCAGGGGAATAATGAAAAACTGTTTTTT.

The chain uses TRBV9 and TRBJ1-4; 7 bases are a match to TRBD1. Germline CDR1 and CDR2: SGDLS and YYNGEE. V dropped 4 bases and J dropped 1; count of bases not matched to a gene: 1. This CDR3 region has 14 residues. In DNA form, the CDR3 reads TGTGCCAGCAGCTCAGGGGGAACTAATGAAAAACTGTTTTTT. It codes for CASSSGGTNEKLFF.

This chain uses TRBV4-2 with TRBJ1-6; D is unclear. Trimming pared 3 bases from V and 6 bases from J, leaving 9 bases between. CDR3 size: 14 residues. CDR1 and CDR2 from the germline V gene are LGHNA and YNFKEQ. The CDR3 here is CASSHFEGNSPLHF. CDR3 coding DNA: TGTGCCAGCAGCCATTTCGAGGGTAATTCACCCCTCCACTTT.

This clone was seen a single time. As DNA, the CDR3 is TGTGCCAGCAGCCAAGATCTCCGGGGATATGGCTACACCTTC. Its translation: CASSQDLRGYGYTF. This sequence joins TRBV14 and TRBJ1-2, with unresolved D. V was pared by 0 bases and J by 5 bases, with 10 bases between. CDR1 is SGHDN, CDR2 FVKESK, per germline. This CDR3 has 14 amino acids.

V usage is TRBV30 and J usage is TRBJ1-5; D gene ambiguous. V gave up 1 base and J gave up 7 bases, with 8 bases separating them. Germline values: CDR1 GTSNPN, CDR2 SVGIG (reference sequence). This CDR3 has 12 amino acids. CDR3 DNA: TGTGCCTGGAGTGGGGTGAAACAGCCCCAGCATTTT. Encoded protein: CAWSGVKQPQHF.